At least ten counts were recorded for the clone carrying this T cell receptor beta chain. Antigen unknown. TCRdb processed the 5' RACE reads anew with MiXCR; each CDR3 protein has one entry. The table has about 69,000 distinct CDR3 sequences, around 6.2% seen once. These data belong to a study of T cells after yellow fever vaccination. Study-wide points: Bulk-population clonotypes that are abundant could appear as contaminants in FACS-sorted repertoires.

V lost 8 bases and J lost 4; bases outside the gene matches: 8. The CDR3 is 14 amino acids. Germline assignment: CDR1 SGHTA and CDR2 FQGNSA. The chain recombines TRBV7-2 with TRBJ1-2; 9 bases line up with TRBD1. The sequencing here drew on CD4+ T cells sorted from PBMCs, taken roughly 14 days after the first yellow fever vaccination. This receptor was identified in a man aged 18 to 29 who received the YFV17D yellow fever vaccine. Here the CDR3 DNA reads TGTGCCAGCCGCCAAGACAGGGGGGGCTATGGCTACACCTTC. It specifies CASRQDRGGYGYTF.